This T cell receptor (beta chain) was profiled in a study of T cells after yellow fever vaccination. Germline-derived CDR1 and CDR2 are MNHNS and SASEGT. The CDR3 sequence is 13 residues long. This clonotype came up a few times. TCRdb used MiXCR to reprocess the 5' RACE reads, holding one entry per CDR3 protein. The table includes 450,000 to 650,000 distinct CDR3 sequences, roughly 22% detected once. Sequencing used PBMCs, obtained 21 days after the first yellow fever vaccination. The clonotype comes from a man younger than 30 who received the YFV17D yellow fever vaccine. The V call is TRBV6-1, the J call TRBJ2-3; TRBD2 might be the D (5 bases). CDR3: CAGRGASTDTQYF. In DNA form, the CDR3 reads TGTGCTGGCCGGGGTGCTAGCACAGATACGCAGTATTTT.